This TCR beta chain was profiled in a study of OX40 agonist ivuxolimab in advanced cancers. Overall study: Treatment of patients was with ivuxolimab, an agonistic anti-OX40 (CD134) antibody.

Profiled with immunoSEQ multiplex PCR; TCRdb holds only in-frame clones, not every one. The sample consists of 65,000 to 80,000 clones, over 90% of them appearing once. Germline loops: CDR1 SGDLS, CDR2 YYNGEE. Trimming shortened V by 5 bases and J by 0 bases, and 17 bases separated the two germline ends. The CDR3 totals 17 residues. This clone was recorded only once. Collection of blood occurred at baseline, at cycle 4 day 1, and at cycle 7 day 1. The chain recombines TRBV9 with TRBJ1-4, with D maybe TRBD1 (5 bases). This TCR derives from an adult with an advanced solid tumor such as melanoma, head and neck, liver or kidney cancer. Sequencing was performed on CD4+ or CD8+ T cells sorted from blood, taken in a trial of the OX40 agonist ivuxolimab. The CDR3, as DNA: TGTGCCAGCAGTGATAGGAGGGACGGGGCAACTAATGAAAAACTGTTTTTT. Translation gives CASSDRRDGATNEKLFF.